This T cell receptor (beta chain) derives from a study of CD8 T cells in Susac syndrome. Study-wide points: The authors acknowledged that their TCR sequencing and HLA analysis involved a relatively small number of individuals.

Peripheral blood CD8+ and CD4+ T cells were profiled by TCR beta sequencing. FACS enriched CD8+ TEMRA cells, while bulk CD8+ and CD4+ were negatively isolated. Germline V gene sequence: CDR1 DFQATT, CDR2 SNEGSKA (reference sequence). Trimming left V 7 bases short and J 5 bases short, with 11 bases between. The CDR3 totals 12 residues. Reverse transcription used roughly 0.45 to 1 ug RNA and random hexamers. Amplification of TCR beta CDR3 across 54 Vbeta and 13 Jbeta was performed with immunoSEQ multiplex PCR. TCRdb reprocessed the immunoSEQ multiplex PCR reads via MiXCR and lists one record per CDR3 protein. Of some 110,000 distinct CDR3 sequences in the sample, 85% to 95% were seen once. Notes on this clonotype: Its target is not known.

This chain uses TRBV20-1 with TRBJ1-4, with D possibly matching TRBD1 (5 bases). This sequence originates from a human donor with multiple sclerosis. Sequenced sample: CD4+ T cells from PBMCs. In DNA form, the CDR3 reads TGCAGTGTAGACCAGGGAAATGAAAAACTGTTTTTT. Its protein product is CSVDQGNEKLFF.